These T cell receptor beta chains were read from a single sample in a study of blood T cell repertoires in COVID-19. Data came from immunoSEQ multiplex PCR; TCRdb stores just in-frame clones and leaves some out. The sample yields about 380,000 clones, more than 75% seen once. Sequenced: PBMCs or T cells enriched from blood (not recorded which). The receptor set was obtained from a woman aged 18-29 years who had recovered from COVID-19. Both conserved end residues are trimmed from each CDR3. The D gene is left open where the match is weak.

V gene: TRBV7-8; J gene: TRBJ2-7; D gene: .; CDR3 protein: ASSLVGGTYEQY
V gene: TRBV7-9; J gene: TRBJ2-2; D gene: .; CDR3 protein: ASSTDSVGTGELF
V gene: TRBV6-5; J gene: TRBJ2-3; D gene: .; CDR3 protein: ASSYSGGALGDTQY
V gene: TRBV5-6; J gene: TRBJ2-1; D gene: .; CDR3 protein: ASSLRAEIYSYNEQF
V gene: TRBV6-2/TRBV6-3; J gene: TRBJ2-3; D gene: .; CDR3 protein: ASSPRLLRMDTQY
V gene: TRBV5-8; J gene: TRBJ2-5; D gene: TRBD1; CDR3 protein: ASSHGTGIQETQY
V gene: TRBV24-1; J gene: TRBJ1-2; D gene: TRBD1; CDR3 protein: ATRARTGGNYGYT
V gene: TRBV6-5; J gene: TRBJ1-1; D gene: .; CDR3 protein: ASRGGSTEAF
V gene: TRBV2; J gene: TRBJ1-3; D gene: TRBD1; CDR3 protein: ASSEGALGTENDGVSGNTIY
V gene: TRBV5-1; J gene: TRBJ1-3; D gene: .; CDR3 protein: ASSLVPRTASGNTIY
V gene: TRBV9; J gene: TRBJ1-6; D gene: .; CDR3 protein: ASSVGGERGSPLH
V gene: TRBV5-8; J gene: TRBJ1-6; D gene: .; CDR3 protein: ASSLDWENSPLH
V gene: TRBV3-1/TRBV3-2; J gene: TRBJ1-2; D gene: TRBD1; CDR3 protein: ASSRGTDSSYGYT
V gene: TRBV4-3; J gene: TRBJ2-1; D gene: .; CDR3 protein: ASSQHRYGNEQF
V gene: TRBV30; J gene: TRBJ2-3; D gene: TRBD1; CDR3 protein: AWSDFRGGYGDTQY
V gene: TRBV9; J gene: TRBJ2-3; D gene: .; CDR3 protein: ASSQALGTQY
V gene: TRBV5-1; J gene: TRBJ1-2; D gene: TRBD1; CDR3 protein: ASSLKQGFYGYT
V gene: TRBV4-1; J gene: TRBJ1-1; D gene: .; CDR3 protein: ASSQVLGGGNTEAF